Included here is one T cell receptor (beta chain) sequence, with context. Its antigen remains unknown. Preparation of TRB cDNA libraries relied on 5' RACE carrying UMI labels. TCRdb re-called the 5' RACE reads and gives one entry per CDR3 protein, without DNA. This sample carries some 130,000 distinct CDR3 sequences, with 0.45% to 0.55% going to the ten biggest clones. These data belong to a study of CXCR3-negative and CXCR3-positive naive CD8 T cells. Study-wide points: Sequencing showed both naive subsets with comparably high diversity, and memory CD8+ cells much lower.

This clonotype originated in a human donor in good health. Some clones in this sample may be carry-over from other donors' samples. Source material: naive CXCR3- CD8+ T cells from blood. This sample's subset: CD45RO-CCR7+CD27+CD95- naive CD8+ T cells lacking CXCR3 (TNR3-).

CDR3 amino acids: CASSPPGTSYEQYF. The chain is built from TRBV11-1 and TRBJ2-7; TCRdb's D call of TRBD1 is untestable without DNA. The germline V gene encodes CDR1 SGHAT and CDR2 FQDESV (reference sequence). The CDR3 extends over 14 amino acids.